This T cell receptor beta chain was captured in a study of identical twins. In TCRdb, the 5' RACE reads were re-called with MiXCR into one record per CDR3 protein. The sample contains approximately 1.8 million distinct CDR3 sequences, 32% of which appear only once. The CDR3 length is 17 residues. Germline trimming cut 0 bases from V and 4 bases from J; bases unmatched to any gene: 6. Germline CDR1 and CDR2: MNHEY and SVGAGI. This clonotype was obtained from a newborn girl in good health. What was sequenced was cord blood. The rearrangement links TRBV6-5 to TRBJ2-1, with 10 bases aligning to TRBD2. The CDR3 protein is CASSYSQAGGPYNEQFF. The CDR3 coding sequence is TGTGCCAGCAGTTACTCGCAAGCGGGAGGGCCGTACAATGAGCAGTTCTTC.